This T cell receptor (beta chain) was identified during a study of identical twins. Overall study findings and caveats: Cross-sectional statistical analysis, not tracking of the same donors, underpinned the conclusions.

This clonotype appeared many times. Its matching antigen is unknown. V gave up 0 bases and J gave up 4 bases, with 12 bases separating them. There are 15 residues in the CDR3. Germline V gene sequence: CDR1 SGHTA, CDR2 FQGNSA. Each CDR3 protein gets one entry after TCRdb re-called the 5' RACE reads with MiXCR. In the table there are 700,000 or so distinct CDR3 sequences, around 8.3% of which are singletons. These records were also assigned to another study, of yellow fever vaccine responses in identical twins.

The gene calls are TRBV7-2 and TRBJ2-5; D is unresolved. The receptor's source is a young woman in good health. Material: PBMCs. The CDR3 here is CASSLAMGSGETQYF. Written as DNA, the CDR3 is TGTGCCAGCAGCTTAGCGATGGGTTCGGGAGAGACCCAGTACTTC.